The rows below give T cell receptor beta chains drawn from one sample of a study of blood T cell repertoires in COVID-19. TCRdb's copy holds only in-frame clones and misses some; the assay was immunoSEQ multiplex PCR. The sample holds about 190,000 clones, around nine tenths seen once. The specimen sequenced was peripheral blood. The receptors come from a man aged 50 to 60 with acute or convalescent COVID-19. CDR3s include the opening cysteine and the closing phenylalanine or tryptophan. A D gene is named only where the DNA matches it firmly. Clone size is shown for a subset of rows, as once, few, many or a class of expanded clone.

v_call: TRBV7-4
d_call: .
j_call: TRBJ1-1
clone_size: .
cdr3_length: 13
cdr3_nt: TGTGCCAGCAGCTTTACAGGGTACACTGAAGCTTTCTTT
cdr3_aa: CASSFTGYTEAFF

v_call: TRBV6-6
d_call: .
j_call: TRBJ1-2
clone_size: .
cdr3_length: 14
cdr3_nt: TGTGCCAGCAGTTACCAGGGGACCCGCTATGGCTACACCTTC
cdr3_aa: CASSYQGTRYGYTF

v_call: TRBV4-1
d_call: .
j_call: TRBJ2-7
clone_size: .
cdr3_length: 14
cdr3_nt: TGCGCCAGCAGCCAGGAGCCAGCGGTCTACGAGCAGTACTTC
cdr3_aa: CASSQEPAVYEQYF

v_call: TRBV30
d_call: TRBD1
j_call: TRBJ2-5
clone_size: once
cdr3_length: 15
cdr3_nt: TGTGCCTGGAGTGTTGGGACAGGGGAGCAAGAGACCCAGTACTTC
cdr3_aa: CAWSVGTGEQETQYF

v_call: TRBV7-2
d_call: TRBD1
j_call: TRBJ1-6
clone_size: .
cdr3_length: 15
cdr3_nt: TGTGCCAGCAGCCAGACAGGGGGTCGGTATTCACCCCTCCACTTT
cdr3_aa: CASSQTGGRYSPLHF

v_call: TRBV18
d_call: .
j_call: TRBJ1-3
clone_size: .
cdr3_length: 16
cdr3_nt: TGTGCCAGCTCACCCCAACCGCAGTCCTCTGGAAACACCATATATTTT
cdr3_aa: CASSPQPQSSGNTIYF

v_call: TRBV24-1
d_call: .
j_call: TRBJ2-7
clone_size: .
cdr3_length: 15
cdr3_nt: TGTGCCACCAGTGATCCCCGCCATGCGTCCTACGAGCAGTACTTC
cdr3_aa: CATSDPRHASYEQYF

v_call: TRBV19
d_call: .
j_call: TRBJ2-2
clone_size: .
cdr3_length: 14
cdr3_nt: TGTGCCAGTAGGAATCCGGGGGACACCGGGGAGCTGTTTTTT
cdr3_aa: CASRNPGDTGELFF

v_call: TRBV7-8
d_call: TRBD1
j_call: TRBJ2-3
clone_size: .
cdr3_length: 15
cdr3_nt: TGTGCCAGCGGCGAGACAGGGGGGTTTGCAGATACGCAGTATTTT
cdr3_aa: CASGETGGFADTQYF

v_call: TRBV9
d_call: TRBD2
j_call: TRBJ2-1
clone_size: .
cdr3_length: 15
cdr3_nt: TGTGCCAGCAGCGCGGGACTAGCGGGATTCGATGAGCAGTTCTTC
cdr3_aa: CASSAGLAGFDEQFF

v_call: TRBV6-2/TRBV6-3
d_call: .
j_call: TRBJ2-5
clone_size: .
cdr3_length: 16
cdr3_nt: TGTGCCAGCAGTTCCCCGGGCGGGGTGTCTCAAGAGACCCAGTACTTC
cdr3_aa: CASSSPGGVSQETQYF

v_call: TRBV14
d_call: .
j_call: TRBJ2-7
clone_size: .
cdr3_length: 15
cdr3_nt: TGTGCCAGCAGCCCCAGCCTCGGGAACTCCTACGAGCAGTACTTC
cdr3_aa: CASSPSLGNSYEQYF

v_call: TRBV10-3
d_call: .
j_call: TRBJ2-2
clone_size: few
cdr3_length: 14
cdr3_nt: TGTGCCATCAGCTCTTCGGGGGTCACCGGGGAGCTGTTTTTT
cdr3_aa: CAISSSGVTGELFF

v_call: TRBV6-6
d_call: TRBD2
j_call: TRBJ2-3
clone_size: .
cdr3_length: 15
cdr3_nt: TGTGCCAGTCGTCGACTAGCGGGAGAGGGAGATACGCAGTATTTT
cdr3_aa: CASRRLAGEGDTQYF

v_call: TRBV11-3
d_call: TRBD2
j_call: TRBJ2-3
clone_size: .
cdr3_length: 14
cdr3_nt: TGTGCCAGCAGCCCTAGCGGGGGCACAGATACGCAGTATTTT
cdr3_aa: CASSPSGGTDTQYF

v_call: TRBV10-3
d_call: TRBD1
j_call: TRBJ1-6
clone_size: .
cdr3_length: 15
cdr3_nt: TGTGCCGCCGGGGGGGGGACAGGGTCTCGGTCACCCCTCCACTTT
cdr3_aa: CAAGGGTGSRSPLHF

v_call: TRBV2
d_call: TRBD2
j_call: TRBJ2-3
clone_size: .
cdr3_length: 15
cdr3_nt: TGTGCCAGCAGCAGACTAGCGGGAGAATTGGATACGCAGTATTTT
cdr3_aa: CASSRLAGELDTQYF

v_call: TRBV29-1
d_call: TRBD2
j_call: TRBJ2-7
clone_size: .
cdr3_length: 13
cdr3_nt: TGCAGCGTCCCAAGCGGGAGTCTCAACGAGCAGTACTTC
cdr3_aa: CSVPSGSLNEQYF

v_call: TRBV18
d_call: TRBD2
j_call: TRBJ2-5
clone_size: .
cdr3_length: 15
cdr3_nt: TGTGCCAGCTCACCGAATAGCGGGGGACAAGAGACCCAGTACTTC
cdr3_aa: CASSPNSGGQETQYF

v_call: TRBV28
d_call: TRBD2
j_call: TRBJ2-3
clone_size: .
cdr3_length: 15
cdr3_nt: TGTGCCAGCTCCAACGGCGGGGGGGGAACAGATACGCAGTATTTT
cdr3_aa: CASSNGGGGTDTQYF

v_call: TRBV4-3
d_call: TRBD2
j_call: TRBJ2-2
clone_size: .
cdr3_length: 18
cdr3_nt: TGCGCCAGCAGCCAGGATGAACCCCTAGCGGGACCAACCGGGGAGCTGTTTTTT
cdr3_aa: CASSQDEPLAGPTGELFF

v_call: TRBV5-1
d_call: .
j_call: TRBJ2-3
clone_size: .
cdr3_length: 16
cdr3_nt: TGCGCCAGCACCCTCCTGGGGGACATGAGTGTGGATACGCAGTATTTT
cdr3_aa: CASTLLGDMSVDTQYF

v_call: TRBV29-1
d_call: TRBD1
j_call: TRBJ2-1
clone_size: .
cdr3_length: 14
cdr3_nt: TGCAGCGTTGAGGACAGGGGGCAGTGGGTTGAGGGGTTCTTC
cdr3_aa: CSVEDRGQWVEGFF

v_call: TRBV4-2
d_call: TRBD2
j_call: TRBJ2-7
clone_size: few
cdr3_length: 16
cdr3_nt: TGTGCCAGCAGCCAAGGGACTAGCGGAACCTTCTACGAGCAGTACTTC
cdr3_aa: CASSQGTSGTFYEQYF

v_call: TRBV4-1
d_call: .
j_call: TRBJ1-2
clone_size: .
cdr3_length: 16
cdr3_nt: TGCGCCAGCAGCCTCAGCCGGGGGTCCCCAAACTATGGCTACACCTTC
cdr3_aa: CASSLSRGSPNYGYTF

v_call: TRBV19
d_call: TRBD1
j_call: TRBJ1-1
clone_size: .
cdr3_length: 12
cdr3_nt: TGTGCCAGTAGTACCAGTGGGGACAGAGCTTTCTTT
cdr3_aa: CASSTSGDRAFF

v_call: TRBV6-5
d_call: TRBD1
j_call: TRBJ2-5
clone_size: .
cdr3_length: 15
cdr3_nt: TGTGCCACCGGGGTTAGGACAGGGGGCCTGGCGACCCAGTACTTC
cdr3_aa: CATGVRTGGLATQYF

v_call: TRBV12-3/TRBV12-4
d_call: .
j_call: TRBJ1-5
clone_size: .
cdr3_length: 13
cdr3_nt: TGTGCCAGCAGTTTAGCTTCGGGTCAGCCCCAGCATTTT
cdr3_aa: CASSLASGQPQHF

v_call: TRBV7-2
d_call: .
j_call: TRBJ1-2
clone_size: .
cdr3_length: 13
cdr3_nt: TGTGCCAGCAGCAGGGGGAGCGGCTATGGCTACACCTTC
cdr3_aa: CASSRGSGYGYTF

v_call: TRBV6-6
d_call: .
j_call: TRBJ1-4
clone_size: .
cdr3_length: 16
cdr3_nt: TGTGCCAGCAGTTACGGGCGAGGGCCAACTAATGAAAAACTGTTTTTT
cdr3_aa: CASSYGRGPTNEKLFF

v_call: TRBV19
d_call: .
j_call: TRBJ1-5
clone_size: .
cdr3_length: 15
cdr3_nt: TGTGCCAGTAGCCATCTGACAGATAGCAATCAGCCCCAGCATTTT
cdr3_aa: CASSHLTDSNQPQHF

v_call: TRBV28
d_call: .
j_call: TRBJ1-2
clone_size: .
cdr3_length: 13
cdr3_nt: TGTGCCAGCAGTTTCGCGGGGGGCTATGGCTACACCTTC
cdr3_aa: CASSFAGGYGYTF

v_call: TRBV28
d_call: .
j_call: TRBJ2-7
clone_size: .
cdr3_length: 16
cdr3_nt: TGTGCCAGCAGTTTAAAAGCAGCGGGCGGATCCTACGAGCAGTACTTC
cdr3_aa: CASSLKAAGGSYEQYF

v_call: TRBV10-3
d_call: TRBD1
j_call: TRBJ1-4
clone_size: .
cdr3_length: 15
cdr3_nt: TGTGCCATCAGTGGGGGGACAGGGGGTGAGGAAAAACTGTTTTTT
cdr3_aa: CAISGGTGGEEKLFF

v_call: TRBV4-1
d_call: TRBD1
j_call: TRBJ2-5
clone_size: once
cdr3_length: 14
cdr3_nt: TGCGCCAGCAGCCAAGTGGACAGGGTTGAGACCCAGTACTTC
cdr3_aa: CASSQVDRVETQYF

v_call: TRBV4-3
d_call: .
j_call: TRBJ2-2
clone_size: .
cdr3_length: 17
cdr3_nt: TGCGCCAGCAGCCAAGATATGCAGGGTCTTAACACCGGGGAGCTGTTTTTT
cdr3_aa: CASSQDMQGLNTGELFF

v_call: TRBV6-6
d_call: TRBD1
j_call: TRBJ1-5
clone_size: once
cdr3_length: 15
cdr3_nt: TGTGCCAGCAGTCCAGACAGGGGGCGCGCTCAGCCCCAGCATTTT
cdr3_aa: CASSPDRGRAQPQHF

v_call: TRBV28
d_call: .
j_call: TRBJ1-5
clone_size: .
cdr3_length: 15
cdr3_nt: TGTGCCAGCAGTTTTTTCGCAGGGAGGTATCAGCCCCAGCATTTT
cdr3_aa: CASSFFAGRYQPQHF

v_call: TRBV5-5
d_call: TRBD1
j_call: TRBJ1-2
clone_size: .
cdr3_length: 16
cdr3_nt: TGTGCCAGCAGCTTGGCTCGGGGTGGGCAGGGGGAGAGCTACACCTTC
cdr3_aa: CASSLARGGQGESYTF

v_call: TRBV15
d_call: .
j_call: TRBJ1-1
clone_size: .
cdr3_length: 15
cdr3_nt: TGTGCCACCAGCAGAACAACTACAGGGCACACTGAAGCTTTCTTT
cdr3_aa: CATSRTTTGHTEAFF

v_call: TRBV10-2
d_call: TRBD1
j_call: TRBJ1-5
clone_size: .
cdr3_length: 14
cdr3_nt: TGCGCCAGCAGTGAAGGACAGGGCGATCAGCCCCAGCATTTT
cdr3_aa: CASSEGQGDQPQHF

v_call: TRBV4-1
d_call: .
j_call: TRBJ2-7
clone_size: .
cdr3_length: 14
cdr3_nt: TGCGCCAGCAGCCAGACTAGCAGGGGCTACGAGCAGTACTTC
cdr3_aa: CASSQTSRGYEQYF

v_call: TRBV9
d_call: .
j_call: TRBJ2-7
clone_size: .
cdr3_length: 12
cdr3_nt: TGTGCCAGCAGCGTAGAAGGGACTGTGCAGTACTTC
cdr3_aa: CASSVEGTVQYF

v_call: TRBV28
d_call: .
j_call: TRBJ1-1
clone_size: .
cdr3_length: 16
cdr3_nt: TGTGCCAGCGAACTGAGTTTGGGGCAGATGAACACTGAAGCTTTCTTT
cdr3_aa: CASELSLGQMNTEAFF

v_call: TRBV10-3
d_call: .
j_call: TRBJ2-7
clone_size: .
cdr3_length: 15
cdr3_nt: TGTGCCATCAACCCTGGAGGGACAGCGTCCTACGAGCAGTACTTC
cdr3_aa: CAINPGGTASYEQYF

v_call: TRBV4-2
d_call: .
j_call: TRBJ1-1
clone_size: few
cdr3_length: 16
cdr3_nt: TGTGCCAGCAGCCAAGTTGGGGGCAGAAGAGGGACTGAAGCTTTCTTT
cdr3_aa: CASSQVGGRRGTEAFF

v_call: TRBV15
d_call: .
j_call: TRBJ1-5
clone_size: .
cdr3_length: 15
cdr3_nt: TGTGCCACCAGCAGAAACAGGGTTGCCAATCAGCCCCAGCATTTT
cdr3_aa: CATSRNRVANQPQHF

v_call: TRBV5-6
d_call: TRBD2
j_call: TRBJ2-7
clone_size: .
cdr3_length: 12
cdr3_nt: TGTGCCAGCAGCTTTAGCGGGAGGGTGCAGTACTTC
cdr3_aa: CASSFSGRVQYF

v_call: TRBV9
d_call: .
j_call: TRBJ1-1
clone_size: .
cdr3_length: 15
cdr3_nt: TGTGCCAGCAGCACAAATCCCAACCGGGGCACTGAAGCTTTCTTT
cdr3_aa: CASSTNPNRGTEAFF

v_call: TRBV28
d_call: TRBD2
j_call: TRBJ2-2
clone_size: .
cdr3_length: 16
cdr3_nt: TGTGCCAGCAGGACGGGGGGGGTCCTTAGCACCGGGGAGCTGTTTTTT
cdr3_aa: CASRTGGVLSTGELFF

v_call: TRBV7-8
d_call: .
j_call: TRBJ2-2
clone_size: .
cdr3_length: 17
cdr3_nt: TGTGCCAGCAGCTTAGGCCCTCAGGGTCGTGTCACCGGGGAGCTGTTTTTT
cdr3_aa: CASSLGPQGRVTGELFF

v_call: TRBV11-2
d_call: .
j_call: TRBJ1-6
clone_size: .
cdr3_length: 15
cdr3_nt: TGTGCCAGCAGCTTAGATCCCAGGGCGAATTCACCCCTCCACTTT
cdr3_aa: CASSLDPRANSPLHF

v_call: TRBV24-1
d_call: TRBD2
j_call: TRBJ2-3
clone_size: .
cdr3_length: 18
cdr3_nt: TGTGCCACCAGCGGACCGGGACTAGCGAGGTATAGCACAGATACGCAGTATTTT
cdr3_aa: CATSGPGLARYSTDTQYF

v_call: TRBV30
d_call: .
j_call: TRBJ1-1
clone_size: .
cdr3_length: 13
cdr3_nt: TGTGCCTGGAGTGTAGGGGAAAACACTGAAGCTTTCTTT
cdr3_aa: CAWSVGENTEAFF

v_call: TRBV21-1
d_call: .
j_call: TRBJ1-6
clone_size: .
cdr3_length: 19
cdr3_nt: TGTGCCAGCAGCAAGCCCCGGGGACAGGGGGCTTTGGAGAATTCACCCCTCCACTTT
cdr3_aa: CASSKPRGQGALENSPLHF

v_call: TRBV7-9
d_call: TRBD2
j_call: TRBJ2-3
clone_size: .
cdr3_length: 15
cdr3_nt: TGTGCCAGCAGCTTTCTGACTAGCGGCACAGATACGCAGTATTTT
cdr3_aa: CASSFLTSGTDTQYF

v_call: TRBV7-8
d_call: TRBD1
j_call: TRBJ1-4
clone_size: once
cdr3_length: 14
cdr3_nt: TGTGCCAGCAGCCCGGACAGGGCCGATGAAAAACTGTTTTTT
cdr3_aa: CASSPDRADEKLFF

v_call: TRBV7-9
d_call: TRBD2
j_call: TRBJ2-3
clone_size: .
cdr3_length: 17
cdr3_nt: TGTGCCAGCAGCCAAGTTCCTAGCGGGGCCATAAAGCGAGGGCAGTATTTT
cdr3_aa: CASSQVPSGAIKRGQYF

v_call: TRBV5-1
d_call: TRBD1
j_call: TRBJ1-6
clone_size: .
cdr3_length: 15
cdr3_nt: TGCGCCAGCAGCTTGGACAGGGGGGGGAGGTCACCCCTCCACTTT
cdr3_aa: CASSLDRGGRSPLHF

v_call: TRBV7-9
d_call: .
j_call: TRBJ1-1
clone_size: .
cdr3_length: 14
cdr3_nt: TGTGCCAGCAGCCGCGCAGGGAGGGGCACTGAAGCTTTCTTT
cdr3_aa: CASSRAGRGTEAFF